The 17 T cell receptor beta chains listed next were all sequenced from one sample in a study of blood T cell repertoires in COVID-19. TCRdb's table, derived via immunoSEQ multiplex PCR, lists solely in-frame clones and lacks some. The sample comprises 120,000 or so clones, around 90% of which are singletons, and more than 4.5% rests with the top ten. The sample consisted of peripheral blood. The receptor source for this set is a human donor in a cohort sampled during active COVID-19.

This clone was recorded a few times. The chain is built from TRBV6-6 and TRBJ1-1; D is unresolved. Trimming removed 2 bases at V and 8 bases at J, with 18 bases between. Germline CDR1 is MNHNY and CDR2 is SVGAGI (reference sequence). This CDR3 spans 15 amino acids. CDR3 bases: TGTGCCAGCAGTTACAACGACGGGAGGGCCTTGGAAGCTTTCTTT. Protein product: CASSYNDGRALEAFF.

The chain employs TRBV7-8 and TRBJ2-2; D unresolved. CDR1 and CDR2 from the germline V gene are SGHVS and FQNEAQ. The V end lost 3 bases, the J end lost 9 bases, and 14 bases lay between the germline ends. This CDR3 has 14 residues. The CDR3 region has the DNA TGTGCCAGCAGCTTCACTTCATCTTTGTGGGAGCTGTTTTTT. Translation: CASSFTSSLWELFF.

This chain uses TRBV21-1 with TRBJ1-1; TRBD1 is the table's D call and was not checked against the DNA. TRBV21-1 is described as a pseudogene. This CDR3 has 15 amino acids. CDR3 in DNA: TGTGCCAGCAGCAAATTGAGGACAGGGAACACTGAAGCTTTCTTT. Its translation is CASSKLRTGNTEAFF.

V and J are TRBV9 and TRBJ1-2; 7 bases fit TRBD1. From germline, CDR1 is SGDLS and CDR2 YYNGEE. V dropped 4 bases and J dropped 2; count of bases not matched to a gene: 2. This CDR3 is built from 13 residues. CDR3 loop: CASSSQGNYGYTF. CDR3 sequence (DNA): TGTGCCAGCAGCTCACAGGGGAACTATGGCTACACCTTC. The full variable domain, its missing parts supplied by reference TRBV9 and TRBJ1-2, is DSGVTQTPKHLITATGQRVTLRCSPRSGDLSVYWYQQSLDQGLQFLIQYYNGEERAKGNILERFSAQQFPDLHSELNLSSLELGDSALYFCASSSQGNYGYTFGSGTRLTVV.

The CDR3 nucleotides read TGTGCCAGCAGCCAGGGGGGCGCATCCTATGGCTACACCTTC. Translating gives CASSQGGASYGYTF. This chain uses TRBV28 with TRBJ1-2; 7 positions agree with TRBD1. V shed 6 bases, J shed 4 bases, and the junction held 8 bases outside the gene matches. The CDR3 is made up of 14 amino acids. Germline loops: CDR1 MDHEN, CDR2 SYDVKM.

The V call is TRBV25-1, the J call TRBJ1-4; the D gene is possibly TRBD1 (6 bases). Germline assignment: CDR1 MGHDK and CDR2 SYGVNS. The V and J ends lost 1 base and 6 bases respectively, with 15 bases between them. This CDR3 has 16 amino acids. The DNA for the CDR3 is TGTGCCAGCAGTGAATTGGGTTCGGGGACATATGAAAAACTGTTTTTT. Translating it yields CASSELGSGTYEKLFF.

The chain's CDR3 is CASSPTRRQGTEAFF. CDR3 in DNA: TGTGCCAGCAGCCCCACCAGAAGACAGGGCACTGAAGCTTTCTTT. The J gene is TRBJ1-1, the V gene TRBV9; 7 positions agree with TRBD1. The CDR3 has 15 amino acids. Germline CDR1 SGDLS, CDR2 YYNGEE. The junction had 10 bases not matched to a gene; V was cut back by 4 bases and J by 4 bases.

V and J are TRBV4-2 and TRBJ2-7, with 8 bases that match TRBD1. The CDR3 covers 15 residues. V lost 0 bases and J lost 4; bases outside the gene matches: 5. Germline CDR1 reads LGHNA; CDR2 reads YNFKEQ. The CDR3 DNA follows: TGTGCCAGCAGCCAAGAGGCAGGGGGCAGTTACGAGCAGTACTTC. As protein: CASSQEAGGSYEQYF.

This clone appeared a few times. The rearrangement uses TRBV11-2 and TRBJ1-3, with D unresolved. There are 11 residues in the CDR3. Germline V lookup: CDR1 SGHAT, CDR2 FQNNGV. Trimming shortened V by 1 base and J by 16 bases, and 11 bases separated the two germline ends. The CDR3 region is CASSLARERYF. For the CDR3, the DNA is TGTGCCAGCAGCTTAGCCCGGGAACGGTATTTT.

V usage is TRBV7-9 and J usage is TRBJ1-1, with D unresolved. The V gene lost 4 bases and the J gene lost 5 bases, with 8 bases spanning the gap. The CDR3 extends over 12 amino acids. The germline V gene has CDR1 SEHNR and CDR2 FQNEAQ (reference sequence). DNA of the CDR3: TGTGCCAGCAGCTCCCCGCGGACTGAAGCTTTCTTT. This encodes CASSSPRTEAFF.

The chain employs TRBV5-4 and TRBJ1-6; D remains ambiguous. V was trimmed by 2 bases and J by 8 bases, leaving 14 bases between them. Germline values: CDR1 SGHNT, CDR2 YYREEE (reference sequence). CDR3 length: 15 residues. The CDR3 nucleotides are TGTGCCAGCAGCTTTGCACGGCGTGGAGATTCACCCCTCCACTTT. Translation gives CASSFARRGDSPLHF.

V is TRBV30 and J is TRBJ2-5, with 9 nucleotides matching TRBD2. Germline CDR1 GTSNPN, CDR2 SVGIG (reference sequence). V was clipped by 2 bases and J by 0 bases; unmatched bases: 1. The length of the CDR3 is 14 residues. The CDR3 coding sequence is TGTGCCTGGAGTAGCGGGGGGCACCAAGAGACCCAGTACTTC. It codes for CAWSSGGHQETQYF. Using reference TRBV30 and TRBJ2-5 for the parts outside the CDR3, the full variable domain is SQTIHQWPATLVQPVGSPLSLECTVEGTSNPNLYWYRQAAGRGLQLLFYSVGIGQISSEVPQNLSASRPQDRQFILSSKKLLLSDSGFYLCAWSSGGHQETQYFGPGTRLLVL.

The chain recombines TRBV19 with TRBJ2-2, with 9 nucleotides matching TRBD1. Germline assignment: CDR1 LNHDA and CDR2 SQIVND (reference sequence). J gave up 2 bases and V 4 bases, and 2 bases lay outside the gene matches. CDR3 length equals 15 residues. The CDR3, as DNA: TGTGCCAGTAGTAAGGACAGGGGAAACACCGGGGAGCTGTTTTTT. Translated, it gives CASSKDRGNTGELFF.

CDR3 coding DNA: TGCGCCAGCAGCCGACATAGCGGGGATGACAATGAGCAGTTCTTC. Its protein is CASSRHSGDDNEQFF. V gene TRBV4-3 combines with J gene TRBJ2-1; 8 bases align to TRBD2. J was trimmed by 5 bases and V by 4 bases; bases with no gene match: 7. Germline CDR1 reads LGHNA; CDR2 reads YSLEER. CDR3 length: 15 residues.

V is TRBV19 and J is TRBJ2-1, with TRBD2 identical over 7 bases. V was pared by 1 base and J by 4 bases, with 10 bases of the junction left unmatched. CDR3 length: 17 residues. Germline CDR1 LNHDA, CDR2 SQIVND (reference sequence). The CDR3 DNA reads TGTGCCAGTAGTATAGGAGGGAACAGCGGGATTTACAATGAGCAGTTCTTC. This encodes CASSIGGNSGIYNEQFF.

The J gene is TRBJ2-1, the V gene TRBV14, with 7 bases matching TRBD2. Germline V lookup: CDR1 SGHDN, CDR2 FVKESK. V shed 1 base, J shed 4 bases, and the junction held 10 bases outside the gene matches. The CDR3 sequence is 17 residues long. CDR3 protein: CASSQARGTTIYNEQFF. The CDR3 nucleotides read TGTGCCAGCAGCCAAGCGCGGGGGACGACTATATACAATGAGCAGTTCTTC.

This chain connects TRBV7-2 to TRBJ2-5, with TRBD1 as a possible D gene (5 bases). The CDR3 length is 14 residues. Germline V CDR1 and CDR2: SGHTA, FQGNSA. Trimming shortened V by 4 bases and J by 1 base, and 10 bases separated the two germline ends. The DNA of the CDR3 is TGTGCCAGCAGCTCGAGACAGTTCCAAGAGACCCAGTACTTC. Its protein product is CASSSRQFQETQYF. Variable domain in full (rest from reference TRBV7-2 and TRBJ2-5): GAGVSQSPSNKVTEKGKDVELRCDPISGHTALYWYRQSLGQGLEFLIYFQGNSAPDKSGLPSDRFSAERTGGSVSTLTIQRTQQEDSAVYLCASSSRQFQETQYFGPGTRLLVL.